This entry describes one T cell receptor beta chain. Its antigen has not been determined. The method was the immunoSEQ multiplex PCR assay. The multiplex PCR relied on a mix of 60 forward primers for TCR Vbeta segments and 13 reverse primers for TCR Jbeta segments. The CDR3 region of rearranged TCR beta genes was amplified from genomic DNA with a multiplex PCR assay. On the Illumina HiSeq System, the amplified TCR beta libraries were sequenced as 87-base-pair reads. As for how the authors treated the data: A later analysis tallied approximately 87 million unique TCR beta chains across the approximately 670 repertoires, and around 12 million of those chains were shared by two or more donors. To remove PCR and sequencing errors, raw reads were error-corrected and collapsed into unique sequences using a nearest-neighbor algorithm that merged closely related sequences. CDR3 sequences were aligned to IMGT reference sequences to assign V, D and J gene segments. Each retained sequence needed at least a six-nucleotide match to both a V gene segment and a J gene segment. A rearrangement was called productive if the CDR3 had no stop codons and remained in frame with V and J, and every other rearrangement was called non-productive. Following IMGT convention, CDR3 was defined as the stretch from the second conserved V-encoded cysteine to the conserved J-encoded phenylalanine. Sequences without an unambiguous match to a single V gene segment were excluded from the earlier analysis of 587 of the donors. In an earlier analysis of approximately 590 of the donors, a V segment was called functional when productive rearrangements were above 56.7%, and segregating when the standard deviation between donors exceeded 5%. A statistical classification framework was built to diagnose cytomegalovirus status from the catalog of TCR beta chain sequences. V and J gene assignment, in a later analysis, came from comparing TCR nucleotide sequences with IMGT/GENE-DB human TR gene sequences. The TCRdist pipeline was used in a later analysis to assign CDR3 sequences and most-parsimonious VDJ recombination scenarios. In a later analysis, each TCR beta chain was defined by its CDR3 amino acid sequence together with its V-gene family, and reads lacking a unique V-gene family were excluded. In a later analysis, 450 to 600 highly shared, low-generation-probability nucleotide sequences were removed to address suspected cross-contamination and a sequencing artifact. In a later analysis, a clonal expansion index for each public chain was calculated from normalized within-repertoire ranks of inferred template counts. In a later analysis, generation probabilities were computed with a VDJ recombination model fitted to out-of-frame rearrangements, and the resulting probabilities were checked against IGoR. In a later analysis, TCR-TCR, TCR-HLA and TCR-CMV co-occurrence was scored with hypergeometric tests, and a repertoire-size bias correction was applied to TCR pairs. To estimate false discovery rates, a later analysis permuted the HLA or CMV assignments 20 times. In a later analysis, co-occurring TCRs were grouped with DBSCAN, and TCRdist sequence similarity was added when clustering was performed within HLA-allele-positive subsets. Repertoires with fewer than 30,000 or more than 120,000 public chains, plus five repertoires with anomalous nucleotide sharing, were excluded from co-occurrence clustering. The immuneACCESS repertoire file appears here via TCRdb, limited to in-frame rearrangements. These files lack a portion of the clones; in checked studies, under half of the deficit traces to unresolved V genes, and the cause of the others is not known. That table furnishes V, J and clone size, whereas the DNA furnished D and trimming. The data table for this sample lists 85,000 or so clones. The ten biggest clones cover 0.95% to 1.3% of the sample.

According to the germline V gene, CDR1 reads LGHNA and CDR2 reads YNFKEQ. Trimming removed 4 bases from V and 1 base from J, leaving 13 bases between the germline ends. From its cysteine to its phenylalanine, the CDR3 spans 15 amino acids. The kept DNA is CDR3 alone, 45 bases in frame from the first base. The data stem from a study of cytomegalovirus exposure and HLA in healthy donors (dated by TCRdb to 2015 to 2018). Background for the entire study: An earlier analysis of more than 550 of the donors reported about 260 Gb of sequence data and 117 million unique TCR beta sequences obtained from about 179 million T cells. Roughly 300 gigabases of sequencing data and roughly 81 million unique TCR sequences made up an early release that covered approximately 650 HLA-typed donors. The genetic ancestry cluster associated with self-reported Caucasian donors included 80% to 90% of the roughly 380 genotyped donors. The study aimed to test whether cataloging public T cell receptors could reveal signatures of past pathogen exposure. The study profiled the T cell repertoires of 550 to 700 subjects by immunosequencing and related them to cytomegalovirus serostatus. Along with the roughly 710-subject first cohort, a separate validation cohort of about 110 different subjects was used. To predict cytomegalovirus infection status, the study combined high-throughput TCR immunosequencing, statistical association of individual TCRs with disease status, and machine learning. To study patterns of TCR occurrence, a later analysis re-analyzed previously published TCR beta repertoires from 600 to 750 donors and added high-resolution HLA genotyping. Rather than using new phenotypic data, the later analysis identified candidate immune exposures from TCR beta sequences and from how often those sequences occurred across donors. To decide whether each TCR beta V gene segment behaved as functional or pseudogenic, an earlier analysis of several hundred of the donors relied on high-throughput TCR beta sequencing. Donor age, sex, ethnicity and CMV serostatus were compiled alongside the repertoire data. A later genetic analysis used genome-wide SNP genotypes for about 60% of the roughly 700 donors, treating that subset as a discovery cohort. Every discovery cohort repertoire had been produced on one sequencing platform. Class I and class II HLA loci were covered by the typing at four-digit resolution. Typing coverage varied by locus: 629-630 donors for A, B, C, DRB1 and DQB1; more than 500 for DQA1; approximately 610 for DPA1; around 450 for DPB1. Because of strong linkage in the cohort, 5 or 6 DR-DQ haplotypes were treated as single units for association and clustering. Among about 360 genotyped donors of the cohort, an average of around 240,000 unique TCR beta nucleotide sequences were sequenced per donor, roughly a sixth of them non-productive.

In total, just over 650 healthy bone marrow donors made up the cohort. At the time of sampling, all cohort members were nominally healthy, though unrecorded immune exposures were likely present. The donor was CMV seronegative and belonged to the group of 350 to 400 seronegative cohort members. Every donor gave a peripheral blood sample, and the peripheral blood mononuclear cells from that sample were used for TCR beta sequencing. Genomic DNA extraction from the blood cell samples was performed with the Qiagen DNeasy Blood Extraction Kit. What the work shows at the level of the full study, not this receptor alone: Sequencing depth was assumed to be roughly uniform across donors in the presence/absence analyses, though that assumption may not hold. The study gave a list of about 160 TCR beta chains associated with cytomegalovirus. The 87-base-pair reads could not distinguish some IMGT-functional V segments, including TRBV6-2 and TRBV6-3, so those segments were excluded. The classifier was reported to diagnose cytomegalovirus status with high specificity and sensitivity in both the original and validation cohorts. Most CMV-associated TCR beta chains appeared to be HLA-restricted in a later analysis, and the HLA associations seemed to be driven largely by CMV exposure. Approximately 18 rarely observed V segments, including chromosome 9 orphons, were excluded from the earlier analysis of 550 to 700 of the donors because counts were too low. At a false discovery rate of 0.05, a later analysis linked some 17,000 TCR beta sequences to specific HLA alleles. A further reported finding was that TCR beta sequences accurately predicted the HLA-A and HLA-B alleles for most subjects in the first cohort. Strong co-occurrence of HLA alleles, especially DR and DQ, made assigning TCR associations to individual alleles difficult. In a later genetic analysis, a missense DCLRE1C variant was associated with V-gene and J-gene trimming of TCR beta chains, and the association was replicated in an independent cohort. In a later analysis, several top co-occurrence clusters were reported to appear linked to parvovirus B19, influenza, CMV and Epstein-Barr virus. The sequencing pipeline was judged likely to have produced a cluster of highly shared sequence variants as a technical artifact. In an earlier analysis of approximately 590 of the donors, most TCR beta V segments appeared in productive rearrangements about 87% or about 30% of the time, broadly matching IMGT annotations. According to the authors, the approach could potentially be generalized to other disease states and immunological phenotypes. A later genetic analysis reported fewer N-insertions in productive TCRs among donors in an Asian-associated ancestry cluster than the roughly 620-donor mean. Most TCR sequences were observed very rarely across donors, whereas some public TCRs were present in many individuals. The cohort was sequenced for TCR beta chains only, and without alpha or paired-chain data the features that could be detected were limited. Compared with equally common non-associated chains, HLA-associated TCR beta chains in a later analysis were more clonally expanded and had lower generation probabilities. In vitro tests confirmed that a few of the cytomegalovirus-associated TCR beta chains recognize cytomegalovirus antigens. Because HLA typing was unavailable for some donors at each locus, only the typed subset was used in association tests. According to a later analysis, TCR association rates differed among HLA loci, with DRB1 alleles showing the most associated TCRs and HLA-C alleles showing the fewest. Correlated functional status among segregating V segments might be attributable to linkage disequilibrium, but an unknown experimental factor could not be ruled out. Immune exposure information for the cohort was limited to CMV serostatus.

The TCR was taken from a woman in her twenties or thirties in good health and CMV-seronegative. Specimen: PBMCs. The sequence is built from TRBV4-2 and TRBJ1-1; tentative D gene TRBD1, with 5 bases matching. The CDR3 region reads CASSPSPGQNTEAFF. The bases read TGTGCCAGCAGCCCCTCTCCCGGACAGAACACTGAAGCTTTCTTT.